This T cell receptor (beta chain) was documented in a study of OX40 agonist ivuxolimab in advanced cancers. This clone is termed medium-sized. This same CDR3 is encoded by further DNA sequences in the sample. J lost 1 base, V lost 3 bases, and 0 bases had no gene match. The CDR3 consists of 14 residues. CDR1 and CDR2 from the germline V gene are MRHNA and SNTAGT. Profiled with immunoSEQ multiplex PCR; TCRdb holds only in-frame clones, not every one. The sample holds some 80,000 clones, 80% to 95% seen once. Sequencing was performed on CD4+ or CD8+ T cells sorted from blood, taken in a trial of the OX40 agonist ivuxolimab. The rearrangement joins TRBV6-4 to TRBJ2-3, with TRBD2 identical over 8 bases. The TCR originated in an adult with an advanced solid tumor such as melanoma, head and neck, liver or kidney cancer. The CDR3 DNA reads as TGTGCCAGCAGTGAGCGGGGGGGCACAGATACGCAGTATTTT. Protein product: CASSERGGTDTQYF.